The entry below describes one T cell receptor (beta chain). The antigen this receptor binds is unknown. The record has no base qualities; no much larger clone is one base away. The CDR3 measures 16 amino acids from cysteine to phenylalanine. This entry keeps only the CDR3 DNA: 48 bases, framed from base 1. CDR1 and CDR2, per the germline V gene, are SGHTA and FQGNSA. A distance of 13 bases separates the germline ends of V and J, which lose 1 base and 1 base respectively. The data belong to a study of blood T cell repertoires in COVID-19 (TCRdb year 2020). About the full investigation: Collaborator samples came from the United States, Italy and Spain and covered acute and convalescent phases of COVID-19. Subjects who had been exposed to COVID-19, were actively infected with it, or had recovered from it provided the deeply sampled blood TCRbeta repertoires that made up the dataset. The prospective study material was composed of cDNA or gDNA derived from T cells, B-cell-depleted T cells, or PBMCs. Where HLA class I and class II types were available, the types were taken from metadata supplied by the sample provider, not from assay-based typing. A de-identified subject ID, COVID-19 status, age in years and sex were almost always included in the sample metadata. The repertoires were released in a freely available public database intended as a resource for research on the immune response to SARS-CoV-2. Samples were obtained from the ongoing ImmuneRACE study (first 160 participants) and from over 1,000 subjects provided by 6 global collaborators.

The investigation overall reported the following: The quantity of clinical and demographic metadata differed by source and by participant and was supplied without curation.

The immunoSEQ Assay, a bias-controlled multiplex PCR, was used to amplify TCRbeta CDR3 regions from genomic DNA. The authors' pipeline ran thus. Nucleated cell counts per sample were estimated from amplification of reference gene primers within the assay. To quantify the absolute abundance of each unique TCRbeta CDR3 rearrangement, sequence reads were collapsed and filtered. For each sample, productive Simpson clonality was calculated as the square root of Simpson's diversity index across productive rearrangements. The source is immuneACCESS, and TCRdb retained only in-frame sequences with V and J called. Part of the clones is not carried over; for the studies checked, unresolved V genes explain less than half of this, and the remainder is unexplained. V and J calls and clone size are copied from that table; D and trimming were computed from the DNA. This sample holds approximately 180,000 clones; 87% were observed only once. The ten largest clones add up to roughly 21% of the sample.

Whole blood was collected in K2EDTA tubes by collaborating institutions according to the institutions' own protocols. For TCRbeta analysis, collaborator samples were shipped as frozen whole blood, as isolated PBMCs, or as DNA extracted from either sample type. The rearrangement joined TRBV7-2 to TRBJ1-2; perhaps TRBD1 is the D gene, with 5 bases matching. The TCR was taken from a man between 60 and 75 years old with active or convalescent COVID-19. Sequencing was performed on peripheral blood. The nucleotides are TGTGCCAGCAGCTTAGGGGGCTCCGAAGGTAACTATGGCTACACCTTC. This yields the protein CASSLGGSEGNYGYTF.